A selection of T cell receptor beta chains follows, all from one sample in a study of blood T cells in healthy people across ages. TCRdb reprocessed the 5' RACE reads via MiXCR and lists one record per CDR3 protein. The data hold 1.4 million or so distinct CDR3 sequences, with approximately 43% observed a single time. The sample was blood. Receptor source: a young woman in good health. Both conserved end residues are trimmed from each CDR3. Each record gives: D gene, CDR3 length, V gene, CDR3 protein. The D gene is left open where the match is weak.

d_call: TRBD2; cdr3_length: 15; v_call: TRBV4-3; cdr3_aa: ASSQDLAGASDNEQF
d_call: NA; cdr3_length: 13; v_call: TRBV18; cdr3_aa: ASSASRGAHYGYT
d_call: TRBD2; cdr3_length: 15; v_call: TRBV5-1; cdr3_aa: ASSPGGAVSSYNEQF
d_call: TRBD2; cdr3_length: 17; v_call: TRBV27; cdr3_aa: ASSPRFSGGPLGQETQY
d_call: TRBD2; cdr3_length: 11; v_call: TRBV6-2/TRBV6-3; cdr3_aa: ASSPSLAAEQY
d_call: NA; cdr3_length: 10; v_call: TRBV20-1; cdr3_aa: SASGFSYEQY
d_call: NA; cdr3_length: 12; v_call: TRBV12-3/TRBV12-4; cdr3_aa: ASSFVGYTGELF
d_call: TRBD2; cdr3_length: 16; v_call: TRBV12-3/TRBV12-4; cdr3_aa: ASSPGLAGAPRRGTQY
d_call: NA; cdr3_length: 11; v_call: TRBV6-5; cdr3_aa: ASSPPGVETQY
d_call: TRBD1; cdr3_length: 14; v_call: TRBV2; cdr3_aa: ASSEPRQGVRDEQF
d_call: NA; cdr3_length: 10; v_call: TRBV30; cdr3_aa: ASGLYSYEQY
d_call: NA; cdr3_length: 12; v_call: TRBV10-3; cdr3_aa: AISESRGQETQY
d_call: NA; cdr3_length: 10; v_call: TRBV6-6; cdr3_aa: ASSYLHTEAF
d_call: NA; cdr3_length: 13; v_call: TRBV12-3/TRBV12-4; cdr3_aa: ASSLGRVRGTEAF
d_call: TRBD1; cdr3_length: 14; v_call: TRBV4-1; cdr3_aa: ASSQPYRGSNEKLF
d_call: TRBD1; cdr3_length: 11; v_call: TRBV29-1; cdr3_aa: SARPGQDEKLF
d_call: NA; cdr3_length: 13; v_call: TRBV7-2; cdr3_aa: ASSETPFRTDTQY
d_call: NA; cdr3_length: 13; v_call: TRBV21-1; cdr3_aa: VSSIQPGIVKGYT
d_call: TRBD2; cdr3_length: 12; v_call: TRBV10-3; cdr3_aa: AISDLTSAYEQY
d_call: NA; cdr3_length: 13; v_call: TRBV11-1; cdr3_aa: ASSFERAMGNEQF
d_call: TRBD1; cdr3_length: 13; v_call: TRBV6-2/TRBV6-3; cdr3_aa: ASSPGQGVFYEQY
d_call: TRBD2; cdr3_length: 13; v_call: TRBV4-1; cdr3_aa: ASSQETSVYNEQF
d_call: TRBD2; cdr3_length: 13; v_call: TRBV14; cdr3_aa: ASSQRTSSTGELF
d_call: NA; cdr3_length: 11; v_call: TRBV7-8; cdr3_aa: ASSESDDYEQY
d_call: NA; cdr3_length: 14; v_call: TRBV27; cdr3_aa: ASSFGVQVNPYGYT
d_call: TRBD2; cdr3_length: 14; v_call: TRBV5-6; cdr3_aa: ASSLFLAGATDTQY
d_call: NA; cdr3_length: 11; v_call: TRBV20-1; cdr3_aa: SARDQISYEQY
d_call: TRBD1; cdr3_length: 13; v_call: TRBV6-2/TRBV6-3; cdr3_aa: ASSYGRGLVETQY
d_call: NA; cdr3_length: 12; v_call: TRBV14; cdr3_aa: ASSQVMGRGEAF